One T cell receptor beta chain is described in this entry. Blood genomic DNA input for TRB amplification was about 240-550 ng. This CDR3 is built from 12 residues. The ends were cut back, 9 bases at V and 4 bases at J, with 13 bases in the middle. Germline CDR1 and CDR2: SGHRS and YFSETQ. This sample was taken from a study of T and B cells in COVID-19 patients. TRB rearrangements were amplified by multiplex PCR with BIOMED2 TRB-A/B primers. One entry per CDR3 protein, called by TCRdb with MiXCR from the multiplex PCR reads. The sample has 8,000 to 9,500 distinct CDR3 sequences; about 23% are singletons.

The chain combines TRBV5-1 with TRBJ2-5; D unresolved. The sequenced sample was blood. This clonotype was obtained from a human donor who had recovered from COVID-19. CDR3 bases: TGCGCCACCTCTGACCCGGGAGAGACCCAGTACTTC. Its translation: CATSDPGETQYF.